This entry describes one T cell receptor (beta chain). The sample comes from a study of shared clonotypes between healthy human individuals. Repertoires were generated with immunoSEQ multiplex PCR, while TCRdb's copy carries only in-frame clones and drops some. The sample has some 2 million clones, roughly 94% seen once; the top ten hold 1.1%. Trimming pared 1 base from V and 3 bases from J, leaving 6 bases between. In germline, CDR1 is SGHTA, CDR2 FQGNSA. The CDR3 is made up of 13 amino acids. The naive CD8 fraction comprised CD45RO-negative cells positively selected for CCR7 and excluded terminally differentiated effector memory CD45RA+ cells.

The chain uses TRBV7-2 and TRBJ1-2; no clear D gene. What was sequenced was naive CD8+ T cells sorted from blood. The clonotype comes from a man younger than 30 in good health. CDR3 sequence: CASSLEGYYGYTF. The CDR3 nucleotides are TGTGCCAGCAGCTTAGAAGGGTACTATGGCTACACCTTC.